Listed here are 2 T cell receptor beta chains from one sample, sequenced in a study of PD-L1 blockade in urothelial cancer. The method was immunoSEQ multiplex PCR; TCRdb's version includes in-frame clones alone and lacks a portion of them. The sample includes under 55,000 clones, roughly 90% seen only once; the top ten take roughly 25%. Time point here: pretreatment peripheral blood. The material sequenced was PBMCs, taken around atezolizumab (anti-PD-L1) treatment. The receptors come from a donor at least 40 years old with urothelial cancer.

The rearrangement links TRBV7-8 to TRBJ2-3; 7 bases map to TRBD1. The CDR3 runs to 16 residues. Germline CDR1 SGHVS, CDR2 FQNEAQ. The V segment lost 7 bases and the J segment 0 bases; nucleotides outside the gene matches: 10. This CDR3 reads CASTKGAPTSTDTQYF. DNA for the CDR3: TGTGCCAGCACCAAGGGGGCGCCTACTAGCACAGATACGCAGTATTTT.

The chain recombines TRBV1 with TRBJ2-5; the table's D call, TRBD2, has no DNA check behind it. TRBV1 is noted as a pseudogene. The CDR3 loop spans 16 amino acids. DNA of the CDR3: TGCACCAGCAGCCAGGGGGTAGAAGCGGGGCAAGAGACCCAGTACTTC. This codes for CTSSQGVEAGQETQYF.